This is a list of T cell receptor beta chains from one sample in a study of T cells in localized non-small cell lung cancer. Method: immunoSEQ multiplex PCR; TCRdb's copy keeps in-frame clones and lacks some. This repertoire shows tens of thousands of clones, about nine tenths found once; its top ten account for more than 14%. The material was peripheral blood, obtained before any cancer treatment. These receptors were taken from a man aged 40 to 69 with stage I squamous cell lung carcinoma. Each CDR3 is given with its conserved first and last residue.

j_gene,v_gene,CDR3aa
TRBJ1-2,TRBV27,CASRTAGVGYGYTF
TRBJ2-7,TRBV10-3,CAISELRGIQYF
TRBJ1-2,TRBV16,CASSQVWQKNYGYTF
TRBJ1-2,TRBV27,CASHGGPRYGYTF
TRBJ2-7,TRBV5-6,CASSLFREQYF
TRBJ2-3,TRBV6-1,CASSDLGQGAGDTQYF
TRBJ2-5,TRBV6-6,CASSPLLAGRAETQYF
TRBJ1-2,TRBV10-3,CAVVRDLNYGYTF
TRBJ1-2,TRBV7-2,CASSLSSREDGYTF
TRBJ2-1,TRBV5-1,CASSLISGGSKNEQFF
TRBJ2-6,TRBV6-5,CASSYSGSGANVLTF
TRBJ1-5,TRBV30,CAWSQGQYSNQPQHF
TRBJ2-5,TRBV5-1,CASSLAGGACQETQYF
TRBJ1-5,TRBV10-2,CASSDLNQPQHF
TRBJ2-7,TRBV19,CASSIVGGTYEQYF
TRBJ2-5,TRBV11-2,CASSFGQQETQYF
TRBJ1-5,TRBV2,CASSEDLFNQPQHF
TRBJ2-5,TRBV5-1,CASTGWTGAVSETQYF
TRBJ1-2,TRBV4-1,CASSQGDSYGYTF
TRBJ2-1,TRBV10-3,CAISPGGPSPNEQFF
TRBJ1-1,TRBV5-1,CASSSNDRRTEAFF
TRBJ1-1,TRBV9,CASSVMENTEAFF
TRBJ2-5,TRBV18,CASSPPGTEETQYF
TRBJ1-4,TRBV5-1,CASSFVAGGATEKLFF
TRBJ2-3,TRBV6-1,CASSQDLYAPSTDTQYF
TRBJ2-1,TRBV11-2,CASSETHYNEQFF
TRBJ1-6,TRBV5-4,CASSSRGDNSPLHF
TRBJ2-6,TRBV28,CASSLTVAGANVLTF
TRBJ2-3,TRBV7-9,CASSFTGGGDTQYF
TRBJ1-2,TRBV5-1,CASSLFQGGYTF
TRBJ1-1,TRBV11-2,CASSLDSLVPEAFF
TRBJ1-3,TRBV6-1,CASSVGRDGNTIYF
TRBJ1-1,TRBV29-1,CSATDHGGEAFF
TRBJ1-2,TRBV6-5,CASSYLQGADGYTF
TRBJ2-3,TRBV9,CASSVGHGGGTDTQYF
TRBJ2-2,TRBV10-3,CAATGSVTGELFF
TRBJ2-2,TRBV9,CASSVRGNTGELFF
TRBJ1-1,TRBV4-3,CASSQDTGGNTEAFF
TRBJ1-2,TRBV19,CASTTGSLVYGYTF
TRBJ1-4,TRBV18,CASSPDGATNEKLFF
TRBJ1-1,TRBV20-1,CSARNGRRAFF
TRBJ1-1,TRBV5-1,CASSLNEGGEAFF
TRBJ2-7,TRBV6-5,CAKTGTSGNYEQYF
TRBJ1-6,TRBV30,CAWSGGGPTLHF
TRBJ1-2,TRBV28,CASSSTRQGGGYTF
TRBJ2-3,TRBV5-1,CASSSPQGADTQYF
TRBJ1-4,TRBV6-5,CASSTGTMTNEKLFF
TRBJ1-1,TRBV6-1,CASSDRRSGRTEAFF